Listed below are T cell receptor beta chains from one sample, sequenced in a study of shared clonotypes between healthy human individuals. Only in-frame clones appear in the TCRdb table, and some are missing; sequencing was by immunoSEQ multiplex PCR. Seen here are 2,500,000 or so clones, about nine tenths observed once, and the top ten hold 0.37%. Sequencing was carried out using naive CD4+ T cells from PBMCs. These receptors originate from a man younger than 35 in good health. Some clones in this sample may be carry-over from other donors' samples. Both conserved end residues are part of each CDR3. A D gene is named only where the DNA matches it firmly. The size entry is marked missing in some rows and otherwise reads once, few, many or a size class.

TRBD2	TRBV18	NA	TRBJ2-2	CASSPPFAGVNTGELFF
TRBD1	TRBV28	NA	TRBJ2-3	CAILTGRSTDTQYF
TRBD2	TRBV7-3	NA	TRBJ2-1	CASSFSSGSYNEQFF
NA	TRBV11-3	NA	TRBJ2-3	CASSGASSTDTQYF
TRBD1	TRBV19	NA	TRBJ2-1	CASSMGQFLLDEQFF
NA	TRBV30	once	TRBJ1-2	CAWSGSTDGYTF
NA	TRBV5-6	NA	TRBJ2-5	CASSRKETQYF
TRBD2	TRBV6-5	NA	TRBJ2-1	CAASGGYNEQFF
NA	TRBV29-1	NA	TRBJ2-7	CSVGVQPYEQYF
TRBD2	TRBV11-3	NA	TRBJ2-7	CASSSGLAHEQYF
TRBD2	TRBV6-8	NA	TRBJ2-3	CASSYATSGSASTDTQYF
TRBD1	TRBV29-1	once	TRBJ1-5	CSARGTEGGQPQHF
NA	TRBV6-6	NA	TRBJ1-2	CASSSAGLANYGYTF
NA	TRBV6-4	once	TRBJ2-1	CASSVLGDSYNEQFF
TRBD1	TRBV28	NA	TRBJ1-5	CASRTNRGQRNQPQHF
TRBD1	TRBV29-1	NA	TRBJ2-4	CSVEEGQGWYDKNIQYF
NA	TRBV6-5	NA	TRBJ2-1	CASSYSGGNSYNEQFF
TRBD1	TRBV4-2	NA	TRBJ2-7	CASSQGRDRSSYEQYF
NA	TRBV5-1	NA	TRBJ2-2	CASSLGPGITGTGELFF
NA	TRBV28	NA	TRBJ1-2	CASRAEPTDYGYTF
NA	TRBV10-2	NA	TRBJ1-1	CASSESYRSEAFF
NA	TRBV10-1	once	TRBJ2-5	CASSESGRVETQYF
NA	TRBV5-8	NA	TRBJ1-5	CASSLMSDFYNQPQHF
NA	TRBV11-2	NA	TRBJ2-3	CASSLSGSRVASTDTQYF
NA	TRBV7-6	NA	TRBJ2-3	CASSTSPPDTQYF
NA	TRBV7-2	NA	TRBJ2-7	CASSADWSSYEQYF
TRBD2	TRBV5-1	NA	TRBJ2-5	CASSIMGLAEAFGETQYF
TRBD2	TRBV4-2	NA	TRBJ2-5	CASSQRGGETQYF
NA	TRBV7-2	NA	TRBJ2-2	CASSSPAGTNTGELFF
NA	TRBV9	NA	TRBJ2-3	CASSPRSLAVGTDTQYF
NA	TRBV5-6	NA	TRBJ2-7	CASSLGTRSYEQYF
NA	TRBV28	NA	TRBJ2-1	CASSRAGPPDNEQFF
TRBD1	TRBV28	NA	TRBJ1-2	CASSLADSWQGEGYGYTF
NA	TRBV5-4	NA	TRBJ2-5	CASSFPNRAVREETQYF
TRBD1	TRBV19	NA	TRBJ1-5	CASSSTGVGNQPQHF
NA	TRBV29-1	NA	TRBJ1-1	CSVDPMANTEAFF
NA	TRBV6-1	once	TRBJ1-5	CASSEAGGAHQPQHF
NA	TRBV5-1	NA	TRBJ2-3	CASSLWAGVSGGLTDTQYF
TRBD1	TRBV7-9	NA	TRBJ2-3	CASSLDRGADTQYF
NA	TRBV5-6	NA	TRBJ1-5	CASSSFGEAANSNQPQHF
NA	TRBV11-2	NA	TRBJ2-1	CASSLGPERGEQFF
NA	TRBV28	once	TRBJ2-7	CASKRGDYEQYF
TRBD2	TRBV7-8	NA	TRBJ2-1	CASSSRPSGRWHEQFF
TRBD2	TRBV4-2	NA	TRBJ2-2	CASSPGTSDNTGELFF
NA	TRBV18	NA	TRBJ2-6	CASSPGTLSSGANVLTF
NA	TRBV5-4	once	TRBJ2-7	CASSLGGSSYEQYF
TRBD1	TRBV7-6	NA	TRBJ2-4	CASSSDRGDIQYF
NA	TRBV10-3	NA	TRBJ1-5	CAISDRDQPQHF
TRBD2	TRBV28	NA	TRBJ2-3	CASSFWGLSYGDTQYF
NA	TRBV6-1	NA	TRBJ1-4	CASKRSLGSSEKLFF
TRBD2	TRBV5-1	NA	TRBJ2-1	CASTILAGGHEQFF
TRBD1	TRBV5-1	few	TRBJ1-2	CASSEGQGGYGYTF